This TCR beta chain was recorded in a study of blood T cell repertoires in COVID-19 (dated by TCRdb to the early 2020s). With respect to the entire study: Samples from collaborators originated in the United States, Italy and Spain and spanned both the acute and convalescent phases of COVID-19. The material from the prospective study consisted of cDNA or gDNA derived from T cells, B-cell-depleted T cells, or PBMCs. Deeply sampled blood TCRbeta repertoires from subjects exposed to, actively infected with, or recovered from COVID-19 were included in the dataset. The repertoires were released in a freely available public database meant as a resource for research on the immune response to SARS-CoV-2. The samples were drawn from two sources: the first 160 participants of the ongoing ImmuneRACE study, and some 1,300 subjects contributed by 6 global collaborators. Nearly every sample came with metadata listing a de-identified subject ID, COVID-19 status, age in years and sex. HLA class I and class II types, where available, came from metadata supplied by the sample provider rather than from assay-based typing. Beyond this particular receptor, the publication reports: How much clinical and demographic metadata was included differed by source and by participant, and the metadata was provided uncurated.

V drops 3 bases and J drops 3 bases, leaving 8 bases in between. The CDR3 runs 13 amino acids, cysteine and phenylalanine included. Here the CDR3 DNA is all that survives: 39 bases in frame from base 1. The germline V gene yields SGDLS for CDR1 and YYNGEE for CDR2. At one collaborating source in Seattle, patients were enrolled during active infection and were followed longitudinally through the course of disease. The collaborating institutions used their own protocols to collect whole blood in K2EDTA tubes. For TCRbeta analysis, collaborators shipped samples in one of three forms: frozen whole blood, isolated PBMCs, or DNA extracted from either of those sample types. Regarding this clone: Its target antigen remains unknown. The input lacks base qualities; no much larger clone sits a single base away.

TCRbeta CDR3 regions were amplified from genomic DNA using the immunoSEQ Assay, a bias-controlled multiplex PCR. On the authors' methods: Within the assay, amplification of reference gene primers was used to estimate how many nucleated cells each sample contained. To quantify the absolute abundance of each unique TCRbeta CDR3 rearrangement, sequence reads were collapsed and filtered. Productive Simpson clonality was computed per sample as the square root of Simpson's diversity index over productive rearrangements. Here the immuneACCESS table is served through TCRdb, limited to in-frame sequences with V and J called. Missing clones are a known gap in these copies; in checked studies unresolved V genes cover under half, and the rest lacks a known reason. The DNA was the basis for D and trimming; V, J and clone size are from that table. This sample has hundreds of thousands of clones in its table, and about 89% of those were observed once. The top ten constitute about 2% of the sample.

Material: peripheral blood. In this chain, TRBV9 is recombined with TRBJ2-3; the D gene is not confidently resolved. This clonotype was sampled from a woman aged 60-70 years with COVID-19, enrolled during active disease. The CDR3 region has the sequence CASSAAITDTQYF. At the DNA level, the sequence is TGTGCCAGCAGCGCCGCGATTACAGATACGCAGTATTTT.